This note documents a single T cell receptor beta chain sequence. This CDR3 comprises 16 residues. In germline, CDR1 is MDHEN, CDR2 SYDVKM. The junction had 9 bases not matched to a gene; V was cut back by 2 bases and J by 3 bases. These data are taken from a study of blood T cell repertoires in COVID-19. Profiled with immunoSEQ multiplex PCR; TCRdb holds only in-frame clones, not every one. This sample has 250,000 or so clones, with more than 80% found just once. Residents of 24 US areas, aged about 18 to 95 years, made up the participants. Specimen: PBMCs or T cells enriched from blood (not recorded which). V and J are TRBV28 and TRBJ1-2, with 7 nucleotides matching TRBD1. This sequence was found in a woman in her twenties or thirties with acute COVID-19. CDR3 amino acids: CASSLPPGQTDYGYTF. CDR3 in DNA: TGTGCCAGCAGTTTACCCCCGGGACAGACAGACTATGGCTACACCTTC.